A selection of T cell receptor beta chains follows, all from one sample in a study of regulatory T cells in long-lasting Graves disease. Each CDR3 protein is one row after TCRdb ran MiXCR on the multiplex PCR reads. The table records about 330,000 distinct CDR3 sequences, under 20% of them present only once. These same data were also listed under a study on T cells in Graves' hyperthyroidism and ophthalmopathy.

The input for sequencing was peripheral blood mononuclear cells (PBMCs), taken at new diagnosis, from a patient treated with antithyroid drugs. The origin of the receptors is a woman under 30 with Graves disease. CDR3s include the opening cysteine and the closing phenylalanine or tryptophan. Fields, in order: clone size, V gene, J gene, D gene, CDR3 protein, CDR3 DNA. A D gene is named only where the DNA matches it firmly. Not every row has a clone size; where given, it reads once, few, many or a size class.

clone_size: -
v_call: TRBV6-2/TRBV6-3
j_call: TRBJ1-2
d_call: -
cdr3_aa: CASSRQVRPAESNYGYTF
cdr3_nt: TGTGCCAGCAGCCGACAGGTTCGACCGGCTGAATCTAACTATGGCTACACCTTC

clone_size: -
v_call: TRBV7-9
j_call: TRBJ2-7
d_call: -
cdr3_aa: CASSSRTRNSYEQYF
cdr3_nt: TGTGCCAGCAGCTCTAGGACAAGGAACTCCTACGAGCAGTACTTC

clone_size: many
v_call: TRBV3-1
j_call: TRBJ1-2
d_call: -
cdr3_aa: CASSQVTENYGYTF
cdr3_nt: TGTGCCAGCAGCCAAGTTACAGAGAACTATGGCTACACCTTC

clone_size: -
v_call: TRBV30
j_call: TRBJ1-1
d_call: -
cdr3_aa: CASQRAYMNTEDFF
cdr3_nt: TGTGCATCACAGCGGGCCTACATGAACACTGAAGATTTCTTT

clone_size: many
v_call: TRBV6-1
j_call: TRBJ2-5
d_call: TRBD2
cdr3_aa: CASSRLAGVLGETQYF
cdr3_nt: TGTGCCAGCAGCAGACTAGCGGGGGTGTTGGGAGAGACCCAGTACTTC

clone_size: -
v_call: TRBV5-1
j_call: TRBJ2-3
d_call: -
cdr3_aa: CASSLSSLTDTQYF
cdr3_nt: TGCGCCAGCAGCTTGAGTTCGCTCACAGATACGCAGTATTTT

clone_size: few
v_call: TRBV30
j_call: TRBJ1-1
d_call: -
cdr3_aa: CAWREGLATEAFF
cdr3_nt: TGTGCCTGGCGAGAGGGGTTGGCCACTGAAGCTTTCTTT

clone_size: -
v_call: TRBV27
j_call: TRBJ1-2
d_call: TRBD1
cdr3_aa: CASSLTGGGGYTF
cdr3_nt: TGTGCCAGCAGCCTAACAGGGGGAGGGGGCTACACCTTC

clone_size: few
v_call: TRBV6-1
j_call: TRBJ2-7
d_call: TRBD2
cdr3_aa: CASSETSVEQYF
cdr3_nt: TGTGCCAGCAGTGAAACTAGCGTGGAGCAGTACTTC

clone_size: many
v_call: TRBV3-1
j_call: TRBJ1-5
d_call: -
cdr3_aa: CASSQDRGYGNQPQHF
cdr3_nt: TGTGCCAGCAGCCAAGATCGGGGTTACGGCAATCAGCCCCAGCATTTT

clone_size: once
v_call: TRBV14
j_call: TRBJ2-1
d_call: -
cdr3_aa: CASSQDARVGGFYEQFF
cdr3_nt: TGTGCCAGCAGCCAGGATGCAAGGGTGGGAGGTTTCTATGAGCAGTTCTTC

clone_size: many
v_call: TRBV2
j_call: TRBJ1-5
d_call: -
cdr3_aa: CASSELRQPQHF
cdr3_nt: TGTGCCAGCAGTGAATTGCGCCAGCCCCAGCATTTT

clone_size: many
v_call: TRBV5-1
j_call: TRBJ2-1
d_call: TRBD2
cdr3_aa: CASSSPSGGRPGPNNEQFF
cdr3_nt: TGCGCCAGCAGCTCCCCTAGCGGGGGTAGACCAGGGCCTAACAATGAGCAGTTCTTC

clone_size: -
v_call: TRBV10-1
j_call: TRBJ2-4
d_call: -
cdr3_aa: CASSNSTGIQYF
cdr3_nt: TGCGCCAGCAGTAATTCGACTGGCATTCAGTACTTC

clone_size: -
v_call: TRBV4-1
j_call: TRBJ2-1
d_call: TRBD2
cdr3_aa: CASSQPQWGGLAGSSYNEQFF
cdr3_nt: TGCGCCAGCAGCCAACCTCAGTGGGGGGGACTAGCGGGGAGCTCCTACAATGAGCAGTTCTTC

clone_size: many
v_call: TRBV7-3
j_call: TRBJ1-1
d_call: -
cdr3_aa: CASSREWNTEAFF
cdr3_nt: TGTGCCAGCAGCCGAGAGTGGAACACTGAAGCTTTCTTT

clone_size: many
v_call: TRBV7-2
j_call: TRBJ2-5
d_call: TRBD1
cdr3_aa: CASSFPTGGFETQYF
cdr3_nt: TGTGCCAGCAGCTTTCCGACAGGGGGCTTTGAGACCCAGTACTTC

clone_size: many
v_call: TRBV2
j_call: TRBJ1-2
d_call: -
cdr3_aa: CASIGLNYGYTF
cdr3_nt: TGTGCCAGCATAGGGCTTAACTATGGCTACACCTTC

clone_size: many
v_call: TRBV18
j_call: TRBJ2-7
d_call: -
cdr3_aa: CASSPTTGSRAYEQYF
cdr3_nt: TGTGCCAGCTCACCTACAACTGGGTCGCGGGCCTACGAGCAGTACTTC

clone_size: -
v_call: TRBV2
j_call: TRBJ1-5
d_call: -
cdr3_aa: CASSEVRTPGQPQHF
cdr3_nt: TGTGCCAGCAGTGAAGTCCGAACCCCCGGTCAGCCCCAGCATTTT

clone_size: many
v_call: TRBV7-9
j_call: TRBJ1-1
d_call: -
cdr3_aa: CASSPRPGLPEAFF
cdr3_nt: TGTGCCAGCAGCCCCCGTCCAGGGCTCCCTGAAGCTTTCTTT

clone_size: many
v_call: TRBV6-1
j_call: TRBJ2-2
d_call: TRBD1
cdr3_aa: CASSSRTGNTGELFF
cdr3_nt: TGTGCCAGCAGCTCTAGGACAGGGAACACCGGGGAGCTGTTTTTT

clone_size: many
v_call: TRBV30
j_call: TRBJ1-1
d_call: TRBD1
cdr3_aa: CAWSADRDTEAFF
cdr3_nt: TGTGCCTGGAGTGCGGACAGGGACACTGAAGCTTTCTTT

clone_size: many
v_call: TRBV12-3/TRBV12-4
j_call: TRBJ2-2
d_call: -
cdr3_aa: CASSLSVAKYTGELFF
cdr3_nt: TGTGCCAGCAGTTTATCGGTAGCGAAGTATACCGGGGAGCTGTTTTTT

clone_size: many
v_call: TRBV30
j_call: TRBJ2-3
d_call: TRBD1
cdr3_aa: CAADRVSTDTQYF
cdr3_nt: TGTGCAGCCGACAGGGTTAGCACAGATACGCAGTATTTT

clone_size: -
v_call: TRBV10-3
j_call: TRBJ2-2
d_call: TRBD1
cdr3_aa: CAISTPGQGNTGELFF
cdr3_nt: TGTGCCATCAGCACTCCGGGACAGGGGAACACCGGGGAGCTGTTTTTT